These 20 T cell receptor beta chains share one sample of origin, sequenced in a study of blood T cell repertoires in COVID-19. Clones were sequenced by immunoSEQ multiplex PCR, and TCRdb holds only the in-frame ones, with some missing. The table includes 65,000 to 90,000 clones, about 82% detected once. The sequenced material came from peripheral blood. The receptors come from a woman older than 75 in a cohort sampled during active or convalescent COVID-19.

V usage is TRBV5-1 and J usage is TRBJ2-2, with TRBD2 matching over 7 bases. CDR3 length: 15 residues. V lost 6 bases and J lost 3; bases outside the gene matches: 8. Germline-derived CDR1 and CDR2 are SGHRS and YFSETQ. CDR3 region: CASTPSGAHTGELFF. The DNA of the CDR3 is TGCGCCAGCACCCCTAGCGGAGCCCACACCGGGGAGCTGTTTTTT.

The V and J genes are TRBV5-8 and TRBJ2-3; 14 bases agree with TRBD2. The CDR3 has 17 amino acids. CDR1 is SGHTS and CDR2 is YDEGEE in the germline V gene. J was trimmed by 4 bases and V by 4 bases; bases with no gene match: 8. CDR3 coding DNA: TGTGCCAGCAGCAGACCCGGGACTAGCGGGGGCGCAGATACGCAGTATTTT. It translates to CASSRPGTSGGADTQYF.

This chain links TRBV5-4 with TRBJ2-7, with a weak D call TRBD2 (5 bases). The V gene lost 0 bases and the J gene lost 7 bases, with 14 bases spanning the gap. This CDR3 region has 14 residues. Germline V gene sequence: CDR1 SGHNT, CDR2 YYREEE (reference sequence). The CDR3 spells CASSLAWSRGEQYF. The CDR3 bases are TGTGCCAGCAGCTTGGCCTGGTCCCGGGGAGAGCAGTACTTC.

This clone has a single count. The rearrangement uses TRBV15 and TRBJ1-1; D is unclear. Germline-derived CDR1 and CDR2 are LNHNV and YYDKDF (reference sequence). Trimming shortened V by 0 bases and J by 5 bases, and 10 bases separated the two germline ends. The CDR3 has 14 amino acids. In DNA, the CDR3 is TGTGCCACCAGCAGAGATCTCCGAGTGACTGAAGCTTTCTTT. It translates to CATSRDLRVTEAFF.

The chain employs TRBV27 and TRBJ1-6; D unresolved. Trimming stripped 2 bases from V and 7 bases from J, with 12 bases between. CDR1 is MNHEY and CDR2 is SMNVEV in the germline V gene (reference sequence). CDR3 length equals 15 residues. The CDR3 spells CASSLGPPENSPLHF. DNA of the CDR3: TGTGCCAGCAGTTTAGGCCCCCCCGAAAATTCACCCCTCCACTTT.

The chain has TRBV11-3 and TRBJ2-5; the match to TRBD1 covers 9 bases. Germline V lookup: CDR1 SGHNT, CDR2 YENEEA. The CDR3 extends over 14 amino acids. V dropped 3 bases and J dropped 5; count of bases not matched to a gene: 4. The CDR3 DNA is TGTGCCAGCAGCTTCGGACAGGGGACCGAGACCCAGTACTTC. It specifies CASSFGQGTETQYF.

This rearrangement joins TRBV11-2 to TRBJ2-3; 7 bases are a match to TRBD2. The CDR3 totals 15 residues. Unmatched junction bases numbered 10, after V lost 10 bases and J lost 0 bases. Looked up from germline, CDR1 is SGHAT and CDR2 is FQNNGV. CDR3 residues: CATTPLAESTDTQYF. The CDR3 DNA reads as TGTGCCACCACGCCGCTAGCGGAGAGCACAGATACGCAGTATTTT.

This sequence joins TRBV4-1 and TRBJ2-3; 12 bases are shared with TRBD2. Trimming took 1 base from V and 3 from J; bases not matched to a gene: 8. This CDR3 comprises 18 residues. The germline gives CDR1 MGHRA, CDR2 YSYEKL. This chain's CDR3 is CASSQGTSGTPWTDTQYF. Written as DNA, the CDR3 is TGCGCCAGCAGCCAAGGGACTAGCGGGACCCCCTGGACAGATACGCAGTATTTT.

This rearrangement joins TRBV7-3 to TRBJ1-2; a possible D gene is TRBD1 (5 bases). Germline assignment: CDR1 SGHTA and CDR2 FQGTGA. This CDR3 region has 16 residues. The V and J ends lost 2 bases and 7 bases respectively, with 20 bases between them. CDR3 residues: CASSLHPATGLGGYTF. The CDR3 DNA reads TGTGCCAGCAGCTTACACCCTGCTACGGGACTCGGTGGCTACACCTTC.

The chain couples TRBV5-1 to TRBJ1-2, with 7 bases aligning to TRBD1. This CDR3 has 13 amino acids. Germline V gene lookup returns CDR1 SGHRS and CDR2 YFSETQ. V was clipped by 4 bases and J by 4 bases; unmatched bases: 4. The CDR3 nucleotides are TGCGCCAGCAGCGAGGGGGCAGGCTATGGCTACACCTTC. Protein sequence: CASSEGAGYGYTF.

The rearrangement joins TRBV5-1 to TRBJ2-1; the D gene is possibly TRBD2 (5 bases). The CDR3 totals 14 residues. V was pared by 2 bases and J by 5 bases, with 11 bases between. Germline assignment: CDR1 SGHRS and CDR2 YFSETQ. CDR3 DNA sequence: TGCGCCAGCAGCTTCCAGCGGAACGACAATGAGCAGTTCTTC. Protein product: CASSFQRNDNEQFF.

V and J are TRBV2 and TRBJ1-1; 9 nucleotides agree with TRBD1. With 6 bases clipped from V and 5 bases from J, the junction kept 7 bases outside the gene matches. The CDR3 is 14 residues long. Looked up from germline, CDR1 is SNHLY and CDR2 is FYNNEI. The CDR3 nucleotides are TGTGCCAGCAGCGGAGGACAGGGGAGGACTGAAGCTTTCTTT. It codes for CASSGGQGRTEAFF.

This clone was counted a few times. The J gene is TRBJ2-1, the V gene TRBV9; 10 bases map to TRBD2. The CDR3 spans 16 residues. J was trimmed by 3 bases and V by 3 bases; bases with no gene match: 6. Germline CDR1 SGDLS, CDR2 YYNGEE. CDR3 sequence: CASSDRTSGVYNEQFF. Written as DNA, the CDR3 is TGTGCCAGCAGCGATCGGACTAGCGGAGTCTACAATGAGCAGTTCTTC.

This clone was counted between two and nine times. V usage is TRBV18 and J usage is TRBJ1-2, with a possible D match to TRBD1 (5 bases). The CDR3 contains 17 residues. Germline-derived CDR1 and CDR2 are KGHSH and LQKENI. Trimming removed 3 bases at V and 0 bases at J, with 17 bases between. This chain's CDR3 is CASSPPEKGLANYGYTF. The DNA for the CDR3 is TGTGCCAGCTCACCTCCCGAGAAGGGGCTAGCTAACTATGGCTACACCTTC.

The chain combines TRBV7-3 with TRBJ2-1; D gene unclear. V gave up 7 bases and J gave up 0 bases, with 16 bases separating them. The CDR3 length is 16 residues. The germline CDR1 and CDR2 sequences are SGHTA and FQGTGA. The CDR3 DNA follows: TGTGCCAGCAAACCCACCGGTCTGAGCTCCTACAATGAGCAGTTCTTC. This codes for CASKPTGLSSYNEQFF.

The chain employs TRBV10-2 and TRBJ1-2; TRBD1 agrees at 7 bases. Germline CDR1 is WSHSY and CDR2 is SAAADI. V trimming: 4 bases; J trimming: 3 bases; junction bases outside the gene matches: 5. The CDR3 extends over 14 amino acids. This chain's CDR3 is CASSVGGGDYGYTF. The CDR3 bases are TGCGCCAGCAGTGTTGGAGGGGGCGACTATGGCTACACCTTC.

The chain employs TRBV2 and TRBJ2-6; D ambiguous. The germline CDR1 and CDR2 sequences are SNHLY and FYNNEI. V was pared by 6 bases and J by 3 bases, with 12 bases between. The CDR3 is 15 amino acids. The CDR3 nucleotides read TGTGCCAGCAGGCTAGTGGATGATGGGGCCAACGTCCTGACTTTC. Its translation: CASRLVDDGANVLTF.

The chain carries TRBV19 and TRBJ1-2, with a tentative D call TRBD1 (5 bases). Germline V gene lookup returns CDR1 LNHDA and CDR2 SQIVND (reference sequence). Trimming pared 6 bases from V and 8 bases from J, leaving 25 bases between. This CDR3 contains 16 residues. CDR3 coding DNA: TGTGCCAGTAGACTAAATCAAGCGGGGGGAGGGCTCGGCTACACCTTC. It specifies CASRLNQAGGGLGYTF. Full variable domain (remainder filled in from reference TRBV19 and TRBJ1-2): DGGITQSPKYLFRKEGQNVTLSCEQNLNHDAMYWYRQDPGQGLRLIYYSQIVNDFQKGDIAEGYSVSREKKESFPLTVTSAQKNPTAFYLCASRLNQAGGGLGYTFGSGTRLTVV.

The CDR3 is CASSLSSREFF. The CDR3 DNA reads as TGTGCCAGCAGCTTATCGAGTCGCGAGTTCTTC. The chain carries TRBV7-9 and TRBJ2-1; no clear D gene. CDR1 SEHNR and CDR2 FQNEAQ come from the germline V gene (reference sequence). This CDR3 spans 11 amino acids. Trimming left V 2 bases short and J 14 bases short, with 10 bases between.

The chain joins TRBV6-6 to TRBJ2-4, with 8 bases that match TRBD1. The CDR3 totals 15 residues. Unmatched junction bases numbered 6, after V lost 7 bases and J lost 1 base. The germline V gene encodes CDR1 MNHNY and CDR2 SVGAGI (reference sequence). The CDR3 sequence is CASMLRTGAKNIQYF. As DNA, the CDR3 is TGTGCCAGCATGCTACGGACAGGGGCCAAAAACATTCAGTACTTC.